This T cell receptor beta chain was captured by sequencing in a study of cytomegalovirus exposure and HLA in healthy donors. Study-level points and caveats: A later analysis found TCR association rates differed by HLA locus, highest for DRB1 and lowest for HLA-C.

This clone was found a few times. The antigen is unknown. With 60 Vbeta and 13 Jbeta primers, the PCR was carried out. Libraries were prepared by immunoSEQ multiplex PCR; TCRdb keeps only in-frame clonotypes and omits some of them. The sample holds approximately 140,000 clones, more than 65% seen once. CDR3 size: 15 residues. V was pared by 10 bases and J by 3 bases, with 18 bases between. Germline values: CDR1 MNHNY, CDR2 SVGAGI (reference sequence). The sequenced material came from PBMCs. The chain joins TRBV6-6 to TRBJ1-4, with a possible D match to TRBD1 (5 bases). This receptor was identified in a man aged 45 to 65 in good health and CMV-seronegative. The CDR3 region has the DNA TGTGCCATATCTAGAGGAGGGGTTTCTAATGAAAAACTGTTTTTT. This sequence encodes CAISRGGVSNEKLFF.